Following are 2 T cell receptor beta chains from one sample sequenced in a study of T cell responses to AZD1222 COVID-19 vaccine. Repertoires were generated with immunoSEQ multiplex PCR, while TCRdb's copy carries only in-frame clones and drops some. The table records 95,000 to 150,000 clones, about 90% of them present only once. Here the sequenced sample was peripheral blood, taken on day 0 of AZD1222 vaccination. The origin of the receptors is an adult in good health.

The CDR3 region has the DNA TGTGCCAGCAGTGATATAGGAGGGTTGGCTTTCTTT. Amino acids: CASSDIGGLAFF. This chain connects TRBV6-1 to TRBJ1-1; D unclear. CDR1 and CDR2 from the germline V gene are MNHNS and SASEGT. Trimming took 3 bases from V and 11 from J, leaving 13 bases between them. This CDR3 has 12 amino acids.

This clone was observed once. The chain employs TRBV10-1 and TRBJ1-4; D may be TRBD1 (6 bases). The CDR3 spans 15 residues. Germline-derived CDR1 and CDR2 are WNHNN and SYGVQD (reference sequence). The V and J ends lost 0 bases and 6 bases respectively, with 11 bases between them. The CDR3 nucleotides read TGCGCCAGCAGTGAGTCAGGGGGGGATGATGAAAAACTGTTTTTT. Translated: CASSESGGDDEKLFF.